A single sample gave rise to the 26 T cell receptor beta chains below, sequenced in a study of identical twins. TCRdb re-called the 5' RACE reads through MiXCR, storing one row per CDR3 protein. The sample contains 650,000 to 750,000 distinct CDR3 sequences, about 20% of which appear only once. The same sample was also used in a study of T cells expressing NK-cell markers.

What was sequenced was PBMCs. Every receptor here comes from a woman aged 18-29 years in good health.

This clonotype was observed a handful of times. V gene TRBV18 combines with J gene TRBJ2-1; the match to TRBD2 covers 9 bases. The CDR3 has 14 residues. Germline V gene data show CDR1 as KGHSH and CDR2 as LQKENI. V was clipped by 2 bases and J by 7 bases; unmatched bases: 3. Here the CDR3 reads CASSPAGGLNEQFF. The CDR3 nucleotides are TGTGCCAGCTCACCAGCGGGGGGGCTGAATGAGCAGTTCTTC.

This clonotype was counted between two and nine times. The rearrangement joins TRBV29-1 to TRBJ2-3; TRBD1 or TRBD2 may be the D gene (5 bases each). This CDR3 region has 15 residues. Trimming stripped 6 bases from V and 6 bases from J, with 22 bases between. Germline-derived CDR1 and CDR2 are SQVTM and ANQGSEA. The CDR3: CSVSRIRDPVDTQYF. The CDR3 region has the DNA TGCAGCGTCTCTAGGATCAGGGACCCTGTGGATACGCAGTATTTT.

The rearrangement joins TRBV10-3 to TRBJ1-6; 9 nucleotides agree with TRBD1. Unmatched junction bases numbered 7, after V lost 6 bases and J lost 7 bases. Germline V gives CDR1 ENHRY, CDR2 SYGVKD. The CDR3 loop spans 15 amino acids. CDR3: CAIRMGTGPNSPLHF. CDR3 sequence (DNA): TGTGCCATCAGGATGGGGACAGGGCCGAATTCACCCCTCCACTTT.

The V call is TRBV5-1, the J call TRBJ1-1; D is unresolved. With 6 bases removed from V and 0 bases from J, the gap between germline ends came to 18 bases. The CDR3 sequence is 16 residues long. The germline gives CDR1 SGHRS, CDR2 YFSETQ. The DNA of the CDR3 is TGCGCCAGCATTGATCTCCTTAACCCCATGAACACTGAAGCTTTCTTT. Residues: CASIDLLNPMNTEAFF.

This clonotype came up a few times. The gene calls are TRBV7-8 and TRBJ2-1, with no clear D. The V gene lost 7 bases and the J gene lost 6 bases, with 7 bases spanning the gap. From germline, CDR1 is SGHVS and CDR2 FQNEAQ. The CDR3 is 11 residues long. The CDR3 region is CASIQSNEQFF. CDR3 DNA sequence: TGTGCCAGCATACAGAGCAATGAGCAGTTCTTC. The full variable domain, with the rest looked up from reference TRBV7-8 and TRBJ2-1, is GAGVSQSPRYKVAKRGQDVALRCDPISGHVSLFWYQQALGQGPEFLTYFQNEAQLDKSGLPSDRFFAERPEGSVSTLKIQRTQQEDSAVYLCASIQSNEQFFGPGTRLTVL.

The rearrangement links TRBV12-3 or TRBV12-4 to TRBJ2-3, with D possibly TRBD2 on 6 matching bases. V lost 6 bases and J lost 4, with 17 bases in between. This CDR3 is 15 amino acids long. As DNA, the CDR3 is TGTGCCAGCAGCCCTTTTGGGGAGGAGTCAGATACGCAGTATTTT. As protein: CASSPFGEESDTQYF.

For this clonotype: One junction end does not reproduce the germline sequence, and a read error may be involved. The chain combines TRBV4-1 with TRBJ2-5, with D perhaps matching TRBD2 (5 bases). The germline CDR1 and CDR2 sequences are MGHRA and YSYEKL. The CDR3 consists of 14 residues. DNA of the CDR3: TGCGCCAGCAGCAAAGATGGAAGTCGGGGGACCCAGTACTTC. It yields the protein CASSKDGSRGTQYF.

This clonotype was counted between two and nine times. The chain combines TRBV12-3 or TRBV12-4 with TRBJ1-6, with TRBD1 matching 9 bases. This CDR3 has 15 residues. Unmatched junction bases numbered 7, after V lost 5 bases and J lost 8 bases. The CDR3 bases are TGTGCCAGCAGTCCAACAGGGGGCGCGGATTCACCCCTCCACTTT. It translates to CASSPTGGADSPLHF.

This clonotype was detected only a few times. The chain combines TRBV7-9 with TRBJ2-7; tentatively, D is TRBD1 or TRBD2 (5 bases each). Germline loops: CDR1 SEHNR, CDR2 FQNEAQ (reference sequence). The CDR3 has 15 amino acids. V dropped 5 bases and J dropped 3 bases, with 17 bases sitting between them. The CDR3: CASSRTGAHGYEQYF. CDR3 DNA: TGTGCCAGCAGCCGAACCGGGGCCCATGGCTACGAGCAGTACTTC.

This clonotype appeared many times. The chain uses TRBV4-3 and TRBJ1-2; D possibly corresponds to TRBD1 (5 bases). From germline, CDR1 is LGHNA and CDR2 YSLEER. CDR3 length equals 15 residues. Trimming removed 0 bases at V and 3 bases at J, with 11 bases between. CDR3 nucleotides: TGCGCCAGCAGCCAAGACTTACTAGGGGACTATGGCTACACCTTC. Protein sequence: CASSQDLLGDYGYTF.

The chain combines TRBV5-6 with TRBJ2-7, with TRBD1 identical over 11 bases. CDR1 and CDR2 (germline): SGHDT, YYEEEE. CDR3 length equals 15 residues. Trimming took 2 bases from V and 7 from J; bases not matched to a gene: 8. CDR3 sequence: CASSLIGDRGGEQYF. CDR3 coding DNA: TGTGCCAGCAGCTTAATTGGGGACAGGGGGGGAGAGCAGTACTTC.

V is TRBV6-2 or TRBV6-3 and J is TRBJ2-1, with 7 bases lining up with TRBD2. Germline assignment: CDR1 MNHEY and CDR2 SVGEGT. CDR3 length: 14 residues. With 2 bases clipped from V and 9 bases from J, the junction kept 7 bases outside the gene matches. As DNA, the CDR3 is TGTGCCAGCAGTTACGGACTAGTAGGGAGTGAGCAGTTCTTC. Translation: CASSYGLVGSEQFF.

This clonotype appeared a few times. The chain combines TRBV12-3 or TRBV12-4 with TRBJ2-5; 12 nucleotides line up with TRBD2. The CDR3 contains 15 residues. J was trimmed by 5 bases and V by 5 bases; bases with no gene match: 6. The CDR3 is CASSLASGGEETQYF. CDR3 DNA sequence: TGTGCCAGCAGTCTCGCTAGCGGGGGGGAGGAGACCCAGTACTTC.

This clonotype has ten or more counts. The chain carries TRBV10-3 and TRBJ2-7; 13 bases agree with TRBD2. Trimming took 1 base from V and 6 from J; bases not matched to a gene: 3. CDR3 size: 15 residues. Germline CDR1 reads ENHRY; CDR2 reads SYGVKD. CDR3 coding DNA: TGTGCCATCAGTGAGTTGGGACTAGCGGGAAGCGAGCAGTACTTC. As protein: CAISELGLAGSEQYF.

This clonotype was counted a few times. The CDR3 here is CASSLGDRDAQPQHF. The CDR3 region has the DNA TGTGCCAGCAGCTTAGGAGACAGGGACGCCCAGCCCCAGCATTTT. The rearrangement joins TRBV7-9 to TRBJ1-5, with 7 bases lining up with TRBD1. The V gene end was trimmed by 1 base and the J gene end by 7 bases; junction bases not matched to a gene: 7. CDR3 size: 15 residues. Germline-derived CDR1 and CDR2 are SEHNR and FQNEAQ (reference sequence).

The V call is TRBV20-1, the J call TRBJ2-1, with TRBD2 matching 14 bases. Germline V lookup: CDR1 DFQATT, CDR2 SNEGSKA (reference sequence). CDR3 length: 17 amino acids. The ends lost 6 bases at V and 9 bases at J; junction bases unmatched: 16. This chain's CDR3 is CSAGGGTPTSGRGEQFF. In DNA, the CDR3 is TGCAGTGCCGGTGGGGGAACACCGACTAGCGGGAGGGGTGAGCAGTTCTTC.

This chain uses TRBV7-6 with TRBJ2-1; D ambiguous. Germline V gives CDR1 SGHVS, CDR2 FNYEAQ. Trimming cost V 2 bases and J 12 bases, with 11 bases left between them. This CDR3 contains 12 residues. The CDR3 loop reads CASSLILSVQFF. CDR3 DNA sequence: TGTGCCAGCAGCTTAATCCTTAGTGTGCAGTTCTTC.

This chain joins TRBV5-1 and TRBJ2-1, with D possibly TRBD1 on 5 matching bases. V was clipped by 3 bases and J by 5 bases, with 12 bases between them. CDR1 SGHRS and CDR2 YFSETQ come from the germline V gene. This CDR3 comprises 14 residues. Written as DNA, the CDR3 is TGCGCCAGCAGCTCCCCTGACAGCCACAATGAGCAGTTCTTC. As protein: CASSSPDSHNEQFF. The full variable domain, completed using reference TRBV5-1 and TRBJ2-1, is KAGVTQTPRYLIKTRGQQVTLSCSPISGHRSVSWYQQTPGQGLQFLFEYFSETQRNKGNFPGRFSGRQFSNSRSEMNVSTLELGDSALYLCASSSPDSHNEQFFGPGTRLTVL.

This clonotype was counted a few times. The chain is built from TRBV7-3 and TRBJ2-3, with 11 bases matching TRBD2. Germline CDR1 is SGHTA and CDR2 is FQGTGA. CDR3 size: 16 residues. The junction had 7 bases not matched to a gene; V was cut back by 4 bases and J by 4 bases. CDR3 loop: CASSYTSGGNADTQYF. CDR3 DNA sequence: TGTGCCAGCAGCTACACTAGCGGGGGAAACGCAGATACGCAGTATTTT.

This clonotype was seen many times. The chain recombines TRBV25-1 with TRBJ2-2, with TRBD2 as a possible D gene (6 bases). This CDR3 is built from 15 residues. With 4 bases removed from V and 4 bases from J, the gap between germline ends came to 13 bases. Germline V CDR1 and CDR2: MGHDK, SYGVNS. The CDR3 DNA reads as TGTGCCAGCAGTGCGGGAGCTTCAAGCACCGGGGAGCTGTTTTTT. The encoded protein is CASSAGASSTGELFF.

This clonotype appeared many times. V is TRBV7-8 and J is TRBJ2-1; 7 bases line up with TRBD2. V gave up 2 bases and J gave up 14 bases; unmatched junction bases: 9. Germline V gene sequence: CDR1 SGHVS, CDR2 FQNEAQ. CDR3 length: 13 residues. CDR3 nucleotides: TGTGCCAGCAGCTTAATCGTTGGGCTAGCGGAGTTCTTC. Protein sequence: CASSLIVGLAEFF.

The chain carries TRBV7-9 and TRBJ2-1; the match to TRBD2 covers 7 bases. Germline V gives CDR1 SEHNR, CDR2 FQNEAQ (reference sequence). This CDR3 has 13 amino acids. Germline trimming cut 8 bases from V and 4 bases from J; bases unmatched to any gene: 5. CDR3 loop: CASRGVDYNEQFF. CDR3 DNA sequence: TGTGCCAGCCGGGGGGTAGATTACAATGAGCAGTTCTTC.

The table lists this clonotype with a count of one. The chain joins TRBV29-1 to TRBJ2-5, with TRBD2 identical over 11 bases. CDR3 length equals 16 residues. Germline trimming cut 7 bases from V and 4 bases from J; bases unmatched to any gene: 14. Germline assignment: CDR1 SQVTM and CDR2 ANQGSEA. CDR3 in DNA: TGCAGCGCTACACCCCGTAGCGGGAGGGCCGGAGAGACCCAGTACTTC. Translation: CSATPRSGRAGETQYF.

The chain uses TRBV7-9 and TRBJ2-2; D possibly uses TRBD1 or TRBD2 (5 bases each). V lost 4 bases and J 0 bases, leaving 15 bases between the germline ends. Germline V lookup: CDR1 SEHNR, CDR2 FQNEAQ (reference sequence). The CDR3 is 17 residues long. CDR3 region: CASSWAWDGANTGELFF. The CDR3 region has the DNA TGTGCCAGCAGCTGGGCCTGGGACGGAGCGAACACCGGGGAGCTGTTTTTT.

This clonotype turned up a few times. V is TRBV7-9 and J is TRBJ2-7; D ambiguous. Trimming left V 6 bases short and J 3 bases short, with 9 bases between. The CDR3 sequence is 12 residues long. Germline assignment: CDR1 SEHNR and CDR2 FQNEAQ (reference sequence). The CDR3 nucleotides read TGTGCCAGCAGTCATCCTTTCTACGAGCAGTACTTC. Translating it yields CASSHPFYEQYF.

This clonotype came up a few times. The rearrangement uses TRBV20-1 and TRBJ1-1, with D perhaps TRBD1 (6 bases). Germline V gene data show CDR1 as DFQATT and CDR2 as SNEGSKA (reference sequence). The CDR3 length is 14 residues. V was shortened by 3 bases and J by 1 base, with 12 bases between the two germline ends. The CDR3 protein is CSARKGGSNTEAFF. The CDR3 DNA sequence: TGCAGTGCTAGGAAGGGGGGCTCGAACACTGAAGCTTTCTTT.